What follows are 29 T cell receptor beta chains derived from one specimen sequenced in a study of OX40 agonist ivuxolimab in advanced cancers. This table comes from immunoSEQ multiplex PCR, and its TCRdb copy is limited to in-frame clones, with some not included. The sample lists approximately 33,000 clones, 90% occurring once. The sample here was CD4+ or CD8+ T cells sorted from blood, taken in a trial of the OX40 agonist ivuxolimab. These TCRs come from an adult with an advanced solid tumor such as melanoma, head and neck, liver or kidney cancer.

V and J are TRBV4-1 and TRBJ2-7, with D possibly TRBD2 on 5 matching bases. V was cut by 2 bases and J by 6 bases, with 8 bases left in between. The germline CDR1 and CDR2 sequences are MGHRA and YSYEKL. The CDR3 has 12 residues. The CDR3 region is CASSQKAGEQYF. The CDR3 DNA is TGCGCCAGCAGCCAAAAGGCGGGCGAGCAGTACTTC.

A single count supports this clone. The rearrangement joins TRBV6-5 to TRBJ2-5; 7 nucleotides match TRBD2. Germline V gene data show CDR1 as MNHEY and CDR2 as SVGAGI. The V and J ends lost 6 bases and 5 bases, in that order; junction bases with no gene match: 9. The CDR3 length is 14 residues. The CDR3 spells CASSHPGREETQYF. Written as DNA, the CDR3 is TGTGCCAGCAGCCACCCAGGGAGGGAGGAGACCCAGTACTTC.

On this clone itself: No DNA is shown, since the ends of the CDR3 on it are uncertain; the CDR3 is the one TCRdb lists. The chain joins TRBV2 to TRBJ2-3; the DNA was not used to check the table's D call, TRBD2. CDR1 SNHLY and CDR2 FYNNEI come from the germline V gene. From its first to its last residue, the CDR3 has 17 amino acids. This CDR3 reads CASRNPPGLAGVGHGNF.

The chain couples TRBV7-2 to TRBJ1-1; TRBD1 aligns across 7 bases. CDR3 length: 12 amino acids. From germline, CDR1 is SGHTA and CDR2 FQGNSA. V lost 4 bases, J lost 6 bases, and 2 bases stayed unmatched. CDR3 DNA sequence: TGTGCCAGCAGCTACAGGGGCCCTGAAGCTTTCTTT. This translates into CASSYRGPEAFF.

V is TRBV20-1 and J is TRBJ1-2, with a weak D call TRBD1 (5 bases). This CDR3 comprises 11 residues. Germline values: CDR1 DFQATT, CDR2 SNEGSKA (reference sequence). CDR3 residues: CSGRQGEGYTF. The CDR3 DNA sequence: TGCAGCGGGCGGCAGGGTGAAGGCTACACCTTC.

The chain joins TRBV7-6 to TRBJ2-7, with D unclear. This CDR3 region has 15 residues. V lost 1 base and J 3 bases, leaving 13 bases between the germline ends. CDR1 SGHVS and CDR2 FNYEAQ come from the germline V gene. As DNA, the CDR3 is TGTGCCAGCAGCTTAGACGGACGATTACTCTACGAGCAGTACTTC. Amino acids: CASSLDGRLLYEQYF.

The chain is built from TRBV7-2 and TRBJ2-7, with 12 bases that match TRBD1. Unmatched junction bases numbered 2, after V lost 4 bases and J lost 4 bases. The CDR3 has 14 residues. The germline V gene encodes CDR1 SGHTA and CDR2 FQGNSA. In DNA, the CDR3 is TGTGCCAGCAGCTCGGGACAGGGGGCGTACGAGCAGTACTTC. This encodes CASSSGQGAYEQYF.

The rearrangement joins TRBV12-5 to TRBJ1-3, with D maybe TRBD1 (6 bases). The CDR3 has 16 residues. Germline lookup yields CDR1 LGHNT and CDR2 FRNRAP. V dropped 4 bases and J dropped 4 bases, with 17 bases sitting between them. The CDR3 loop reads CASGSPGHERGNTIYF. The CDR3 DNA reads TGTGCTAGTGGTTCGCCGGGACACGAGAGGGGAAACACCATATATTTT.

The rearrangement uses TRBV9 and TRBJ1-1, with 7 bases aligning to TRBD1. This CDR3 contains 15 residues. CDR1 SGDLS and CDR2 YYNGEE come from the germline V gene. Losses at the gene ends were 4 bases for V and 5 bases for J; bases not matched to a gene: 11. The DNA of the CDR3 is TGTGCCAGCAGCCCCGGAGGTCAGGGGGGGACTGAAGCTTTCTTT. Translation gives CASSPGGQGGTEAFF.

V and J are TRBV27 and TRBJ2-2; D is perhaps TRBD1 or TRBD2 (5 bases each). There are 15 residues in the CDR3. V was trimmed by 5 bases and J by 2 bases, leaving 12 bases between them. The germline V gene has CDR1 MNHEY and CDR2 SMNVEV (reference sequence). This CDR3 is CASSPGTVNTGELFF. CDR3 nucleotides: TGTGCCAGCAGTCCCGGGACGGTAAACACCGGGGAGCTGTTTTTT.

This chain uses TRBV7-9 with TRBJ2-3; D is unclear. Between the trimmed V and J ends, which lost 6 bases and 5 bases, there was a span of 6 bases. The CDR3 consists of 11 residues. Per the germline V gene, CDR1 is SEHNR and CDR2 is FQNEAQ (reference sequence). The CDR3 here is CASRGQDTQYF. CDR3 DNA: TGTGCCAGCAGGGGTCAAGATACGCAGTATTTT.

V and J are TRBV4-3 and TRBJ1-5, with D unclear. CDR1 is LGHNA and CDR2 is YSLEER in the germline V gene. V was trimmed by 0 bases and J by 4 bases, leaving 10 bases between them. The CDR3 covers 15 residues. The CDR3 DNA reads as TGCGCCAGCAGCCAAGATTTTCCGGGAAATCAGCCCCAGCATTTT. Its protein is CASSQDFPGNQPQHF.

CDR3 in DNA: TGTGCCAGTAGTATAGAGGTGGACGCCTATAGCAATCAGCCCCAGCATTTT. Encoded protein: CASSIEVDAYSNQPQHF. This sequence joins TRBV19 and TRBJ1-5; no firm D call. Germline CDR1 and CDR2: LNHDA and SQIVND (reference sequence). The V end lost 0 bases, the J end lost 0 bases, and 12 bases lay between the germline ends. CDR3 length: 17 residues.

This clone was recorded only once. The DNA of the CDR3 is TGTGCCAGCAGCGTAGGACAGTACAATGAGCAGTTCTTC. Its translation is CASSVGQYNEQFF. The V call is TRBV9, the J call TRBJ2-1; D is possibly TRBD1 (5 bases). V lost 0 bases to trimming and J lost 4 bases, with 5 bases between them. Germline V gene sequence: CDR1 SGDLS, CDR2 YYNGEE. The CDR3 has 13 residues.

The chain links TRBV7-8 to TRBJ2-2; 11 positions agree with TRBD1. This CDR3 comprises 15 residues. The germline V gene has CDR1 SGHVS and CDR2 FQNEAQ. V shed 7 bases and J 4 bases; nucleotides not matched to a gene: 5. The CDR3 sequence: CASNGQGAGTGELFF. The CDR3 DNA reads as TGTGCCAGCAACGGACAGGGGGCTGGCACCGGGGAGCTGTTTTTT.

The rearrangement uses TRBV4-1 and TRBJ2-6; D unclear. This CDR3 contains 14 residues. V dropped 4 bases and J dropped 3 bases, with 7 bases sitting between them. CDR1 and CDR2 from the germline V gene are MGHRA and YSYEKL. In DNA form, the CDR3 reads TGCGCCAGCAGCCTAGGGATTGGGGCCAACGTCCTGACTTTC. Translation: CASSLGIGANVLTF.

This chain connects TRBV28 to TRBJ1-5; possible D gene TRBD1, 5 bases. The V and J ends lost 11 bases and 7 bases respectively, with 18 bases between them. The CDR3 extends over 13 amino acids. Germline values: CDR1 MDHEN, CDR2 SYDVKM. CDR3 coding DNA: TGTGCCGCCAGACCAGGGCCGGGGCAGCCCCAGCATTTT. This sequence encodes CAARPGPGQPQHF.

The CDR3 spells CASVGLADYEQYF. The CDR3 nucleotides are TGTGCCAGCGTAGGACTAGCGGACTACGAGCAGTACTTC. The chain couples TRBV7-9 to TRBJ2-7, with 10 bases that match TRBD2. The length of the CDR3 is 13 residues. Germline trimming cut 8 bases from V and 3 bases from J; bases unmatched to any gene: 4. Germline V gives CDR1 SEHNR, CDR2 FQNEAQ (reference sequence).

The chain recombines TRBV19 with TRBJ1-1; maybe TRBD1 (6 bases). Germline V gene data show CDR1 as LNHDA and CDR2 as SQIVND (reference sequence). The CDR3 contains 14 residues. V lost 1 base to trimming and J lost 5 bases, with 11 bases between them. CDR3: CASSIGGGQTEAFF. As DNA, the CDR3 is TGTGCCAGTAGTATAGGCGGGGGACAAACTGAAGCTTTCTTT.

This clone has a single count. The rearrangement links TRBV19 to TRBJ2-1; weak D call: TRBD2 (5 bases). Deletions cut 1 base from V and 9 bases from J, with 10 bases between. This CDR3 has 13 residues. CDR1 and CDR2 from the germline V gene are LNHDA and SQIVND (reference sequence). Here the CDR3 reads CASSIVGDGEQFF. CDR3 in DNA: TGTGCCAGTAGTATAGTCGGGGATGGTGAGCAGTTCTTC.

The chain couples TRBV4-1 to TRBJ2-7; D is perhaps TRBD1 or TRBD2 (5 bases each). This CDR3 has 14 residues. V gave up 4 bases and J gave up 3 bases, with 13 bases separating them. The germline V gene has CDR1 MGHRA and CDR2 YSYEKL. This CDR3 is CASSPRGVGYEQYF. As DNA, the CDR3 is TGCGCCAGCAGCCCGAGGGGCGTAGGCTACGAGCAGTACTTC.

This chain uses TRBV4-2 with TRBJ2-5, with 7 bases fitting TRBD1. Germline V gene data show CDR1 as LGHNA and CDR2 as YNFKEQ. The junction had 0 bases not matched to a gene; V was cut back by 4 bases and J by 1 base. The CDR3 spans 13 residues. In DNA, the CDR3 is TGTGCCAGCAGCCCAGGGGGCCAAGAGACCCAGTACTTC. Encoded protein: CASSPGGQETQYF.

V is TRBV28 and J is TRBJ2-7, with D possibly being TRBD2 (6 bases). The CDR3 contains 16 residues. Between the trimmed V and J ends, which lost 2 bases and 0 bases, there was a span of 14 bases. Germline V CDR1 and CDR2: MDHEN, SYDVKM. DNA for the CDR3: TGTGCCAGCAGTTTAAATCTGGGACTTACCTCCTACGAGCAGTACTTC. It yields the protein CASSLNLGLTSYEQYF. Using reference TRBV28 and TRBJ2-7 for the parts outside the CDR3, the full variable domain is DVKVTQSSRYLVKRTGEKVFLECVQDMDHENMFWYRQDPGLGLRLIYFSYDVKMKEKGDIPEGYSVSREKKERFSLILESASTNQTSMYLCASSLNLGLTSYEQYFGPGTRLTVT.

This clone was seen just once. The chain links TRBV21-1 to TRBJ1-1; TRBD1, the table's D call, was not compared with the DNA. TRBV21-1 is described as a pseudogene. This CDR3 is built from 15 residues. CDR3: CASSKGTGRNTEAFF. In DNA, the CDR3 is TGTGCCAGCAGCAAAGGGACAGGACGGAACACTGAAGCTTTCTTT.

The sample holds one count of this clone. The chain is built from TRBV9 and TRBJ1-2; D is ambiguous. V lost 1 base, J lost 2 bases, and 9 bases lay in between. CDR3 length: 14 residues. Germline values: CDR1 SGDLS, CDR2 YYNGEE. CDR3 in DNA: TGTGCCAGCAGCGTAAGGCAGGAGAACTATGGCTACACCTTC. As protein: CASSVRQENYGYTF. Based on the CDR3 plus reference TRBV9 and TRBJ1-2, the full variable domain is DSGVTQTPKHLITATGQRVTLRCSPRSGDLSVYWYQQSLDQGLQFLIQYYNGEERAKGNILERFSAQQFPDLHSELNLSSLELGDSALYFCASSVRQENYGYTFGSGTRLTVV.

The rearrangement uses TRBV7-2 and TRBJ2-7; TRBD2 might be the D (5 bases). Germline V gene lookup returns CDR1 SGHTA and CDR2 FQGNSA. V was shortened by 8 bases and J by 2 bases, with 25 bases between the two germline ends. The CDR3 loop spans 17 amino acids. CDR3 protein: CASLLGFPTTVPYEQYF. Here the CDR3 DNA reads TGTGCCAGCCTCCTGGGGTTTCCGACTACGGTCCCCTACGAGCAGTACTTC. Full variable domain (outside the CDR3, taken from reference TRBV7-2 and TRBJ2-7): GAGVSQSPSNKVTEKGKDVELRCDPISGHTALYWYRQSLGQGLEFLIYFQGNSAPDKSGLPSDRFSAERTGGSVSTLTIQRTQQEDSAVYLCASLLGFPTTVPYEQYFGPGTRLTVT.

V is TRBV7-6 and J is TRBJ2-3; 12 nucleotides match TRBD2. Per the germline V gene, CDR1 is SGHVS and CDR2 is FNYEAQ. Losses at the gene ends were 5 bases for V and 6 bases for J; bases not matched to a gene: 6. The length of the CDR3 is 15 residues. Written as DNA, the CDR3 is TGTGCCAGCAGCCGGACTAGCGGGATGTTTGATACGCAGTATTTT. The encoded protein is CASSRTSGMFDTQYF.

The chain is built from TRBV6-5 and TRBJ2-7, with TRBD1 matching over 7 bases. J gave up 1 base and V 6 bases, and 9 bases lay outside the gene matches. The length of the CDR3 is 15 residues. Germline V gives CDR1 MNHEY, CDR2 SVGAGI. DNA for the CDR3: TGTGCCAGCAGCCCCCCCGGGACAGAATCCTACGAGCAGTACTTC. Residues: CASSPPGTESYEQYF.

Only a few counts were recorded for this clone. The chain recombines TRBV13 with TRBJ1-5; D uncertain. Per germline, CDR1 PRHDT and CDR2 FYEKMQ (reference sequence). The CDR3 has 12 residues. Trimming left V 0 bases short and J 6 bases short, with 3 bases between. The CDR3 loop reads CASSLGFQPQHF. In nucleotides, the CDR3 is TGTGCCAGCAGCTTAGGCTTTCAGCCCCAGCATTTT.